This is a list of T cell receptor beta chains from one sample in a study of blood T cells in healthy people across ages. TCRdb re-analysed the 5' RACE reads in MiXCR, keeping a single row per CDR3 protein. The sample carries about 1.5 million distinct CDR3 sequences, 35% to 45% recorded once. Sequenced sample: blood. These receptors were taken from a woman under 30 in good health. The CDR3 runs from the conserved cysteine through the conserved F or W. D genes are given only for firm matches. Clone size appears in some rows only: once, few, many, or a class for an expanded clone.

clone_size: .
j_call: TRBJ2-1
d_call: .
v_call: TRBV7-9
cdr3_nt: TGTGCCAGCAGCCCCCCCGAGACAACCTACAATGAGCAGTTCTTC
cdr3_aa: CASSPPETTYNEQFF

clone_size: .
j_call: TRBJ2-1
d_call: .
v_call: TRBV21-1
cdr3_nt: TGTGCCAGCAGCAAAATCGGGGGGCCGCCCTACAATGAGCAGTTCTTC
cdr3_aa: CASSKIGGPPYNEQFF

clone_size: few
j_call: TRBJ2-7
d_call: TRBD1
v_call: TRBV6-5
cdr3_nt: TGTGCCAGCAGTTTCGGTCCTACAGGGGGCGAGCAGTACTTC
cdr3_aa: CASSFGPTGGEQYF

clone_size: .
j_call: TRBJ2-7
d_call: TRBD1
v_call: TRBV10-3
cdr3_nt: TGTGCCATCAGTGAGCCTGGACAGGGGGGTACCTACGAGCAGTACTTC
cdr3_aa: CAISEPGQGGTYEQYF

clone_size: .
j_call: TRBJ2-2
d_call: TRBD1
v_call: TRBV6-5
cdr3_nt: TGTGCCAGCAGTTACAGGACAGGGTACACCGGGGAGCTGTTTTTT
cdr3_aa: CASSYRTGYTGELFF

clone_size: once
j_call: TRBJ1-6
d_call: .
v_call: TRBV2
cdr3_nt: TGTGCCAGCAGTGAGTTTGTGATTTCACCCCTCCACTTT
cdr3_aa: CASSEFVISPLHF

clone_size: few
j_call: TRBJ2-5
d_call: .
v_call: TRBV4-3
cdr3_nt: TGCGCCAGCTCTTCAGGAACCGGGGCTTTAGAGACCCAGTACTTC
cdr3_aa: CASSSGTGALETQYF

clone_size: few
j_call: TRBJ2-1
d_call: .
v_call: TRBV29-1
cdr3_nt: TGCAGCGTTGTCATTCAGTACAATGAGCAGTTCTTC
cdr3_aa: CSVVIQYNEQFF

clone_size: .
j_call: TRBJ2-7
d_call: TRBD1
v_call: TRBV13
cdr3_nt: TGTGCCAGCAGCCCGATAGGGGGCGCTAGGAAGTACGAGCAGTACTTC
cdr3_aa: CASSPIGGARKYEQYF

clone_size: .
j_call: TRBJ2-3
d_call: .
v_call: TRBV7-9
cdr3_nt: TGTGCCAGCAGCGGCAGAGCAGTAGTGCCGCAGTATTTT
cdr3_aa: CASSGRAVVPQYF

clone_size: .
j_call: TRBJ1-2
d_call: TRBD1
v_call: TRBV20-1
cdr3_nt: TGCAGTGCTAGGGGGACAGGGGGCGCGGACTATGGCTACACCTTC
cdr3_aa: CSARGTGGADYGYTF

clone_size: .
j_call: TRBJ2-3
d_call: .
v_call: TRBV6-1
cdr3_nt: TGTGCCAGCAGTGAAGTAGCAGGGCGACGGGATACGCAGTATTTT
cdr3_aa: CASSEVAGRRDTQYF

clone_size: .
j_call: TRBJ2-7
d_call: TRBD2
v_call: TRBV20-1
cdr3_nt: TGCAGTGCTAGAGAAACTAGCGGGCCCTACGAGCAGTACTTC
cdr3_aa: CSARETSGPYEQYF

clone_size: many
j_call: TRBJ2-4
d_call: TRBD2
v_call: TRBV29-1
cdr3_nt: TGCAGCGTAAACTTACTAGCGGGAGGTCACATTCAGTACTTC
cdr3_aa: CSVNLLAGGHIQYF

clone_size: .
j_call: TRBJ2-6
d_call: TRBD1
v_call: TRBV18
cdr3_nt: TGTGCCAGCTCGCGGAGTACAGGGGGCTCTGGGGCCAACGTCCTGACTTTC
cdr3_aa: CASSRSTGGSGANVLTF

clone_size: few
j_call: TRBJ2-4
d_call: TRBD1
v_call: TRBV12-3/TRBV12-4
cdr3_nt: TGTGCCAGCAGAGCCGGGACAGGGAGCATTCAGTACTTC
cdr3_aa: CASRAGTGSIQYF

clone_size: .
j_call: TRBJ1-2
d_call: TRBD1
v_call: TRBV29-1
cdr3_nt: TGCAGCGTCTTCCGGGACAGGGGTGATGGCTACACCTTC
cdr3_aa: CSVFRDRGDGYTF

clone_size: .
j_call: TRBJ2-7
d_call: .
v_call: TRBV29-1
cdr3_nt: TGCAGCGTTGTGGCCGACGGTACCTACGAGCAGTACTTC
cdr3_aa: CSVVADGTYEQYF

clone_size: few
j_call: TRBJ2-3
d_call: TRBD2
v_call: TRBV4-3
cdr3_nt: TGCGCCAGCAGCCAACTGCGGGGGGCCCCAGATACGCAGTATTTT
cdr3_aa: CASSQLRGAPDTQYF

clone_size: few
j_call: TRBJ2-3
d_call: TRBD2
v_call: TRBV10-3
cdr3_nt: TGTGCCATCAGTGCGAGTAGCGGGGGCACAGATACGCAGTATTTT
cdr3_aa: CAISASSGGTDTQYF

clone_size: few
j_call: TRBJ2-7
d_call: .
v_call: TRBV7-2
cdr3_nt: TGTGCCAGCAGCTCGGGACCCTACGCTAGCGAGCAGTACTTC
cdr3_aa: CASSSGPYASEQYF

clone_size: .
j_call: TRBJ2-1
d_call: .
v_call: TRBV6-1
cdr3_nt: TGTGCCAGCAGCCTACACCACTCCTACAATGAGCAGTTCTTC
cdr3_aa: CASSLHHSYNEQFF

clone_size: .
j_call: TRBJ1-2
d_call: .
v_call: TRBV6-2/TRBV6-3
cdr3_nt: TGTGCCAGCAGTTACATCGGAAGAGGCTACACCTTC
cdr3_aa: CASSYIGRGYTF

clone_size: .
j_call: TRBJ2-1
d_call: TRBD2
v_call: TRBV7-2
cdr3_nt: TGTGCCAGCAGCTTAGGGGTACTAGCGGGGGGGCCTAATGAGCAGTTCTTC
cdr3_aa: CASSLGVLAGGPNEQFF